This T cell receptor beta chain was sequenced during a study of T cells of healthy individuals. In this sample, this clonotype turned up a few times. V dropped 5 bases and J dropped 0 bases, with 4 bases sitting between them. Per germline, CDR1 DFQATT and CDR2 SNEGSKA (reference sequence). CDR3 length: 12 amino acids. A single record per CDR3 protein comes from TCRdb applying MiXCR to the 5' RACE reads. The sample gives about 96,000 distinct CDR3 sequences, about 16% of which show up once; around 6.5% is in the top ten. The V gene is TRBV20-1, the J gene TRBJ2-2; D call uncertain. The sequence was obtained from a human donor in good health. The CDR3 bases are TGCAGTGCTCAGGCGAACACCGGGGAGCTGTTTTTT. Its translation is CSAQANTGELFF.